These 19 T cell receptor beta chains came from one sample sequenced in a study of blood T cell repertoires in COVID-19. Libraries were prepared by immunoSEQ multiplex PCR; TCRdb keeps only in-frame clonotypes and omits some of them. The sample yields approximately 300,000 clones, about nine tenths seen once. The sample was PBMCs or T cells enriched from blood (not recorded which). Every receptor here comes from a man in his fifties or sixties who had recovered from COVID-19.

The chain has TRBV5-1 and TRBJ2-4, with D perhaps matching TRBD2 (6 bases). CDR3 length equals 16 residues. Trimming removed 0 bases at V and 0 bases at J, with 10 bases between. Looked up from germline, CDR1 is SGHRS and CDR2 is YFSETQ. The CDR3, as DNA: TGCGCCAGCAGCTTGGTTGGGGGGTTAGCCAAAAACATTCAGTACTTC. Amino acid sequence: CASSLVGGLAKNIQYF.

The V call is TRBV28, the J call TRBJ1-2; D remains ambiguous. Trimming stripped 5 bases from V and 8 bases from J, with 27 bases between. The CDR3 spans 17 residues. Germline V gene lookup returns CDR1 MDHEN and CDR2 SYDVKM. CDR3 residues: CASSPLPNSNRNGGYTF. The CDR3 region has the DNA TGTGCCAGCAGTCCCCTACCTAACAGTAATCGGAACGGAGGCTACACCTTC.

The V call is TRBV11-1, the J call TRBJ1-1; D ambiguous. CDR3 length: 17 amino acids. Germline CDR1 is SGHAT and CDR2 is FQDESV (reference sequence). V was shortened by 0 bases and J by 10 bases, with 24 bases between the two germline ends. The CDR3 here is CASSLAHFAGFLFGAFF. CDR3 nucleotides: TGTGCCAGCAGCTTAGCGCATTTTGCAGGATTTCTTTTCGGAGCTTTCTTT.

The V and J genes are TRBV19 and TRBJ2-7, with 13 bases identical to TRBD2. This CDR3 has 17 amino acids. After removal of 5 bases from V and 0 bases from J, the junction contained 7 bases not matched to a gene. CDR1 is LNHDA and CDR2 is SQIVND in the germline V gene (reference sequence). In nucleotides, the CDR3 is TGTGCCAGTAGTGTACTAGCGGGAGGGCCCAACTCCTACGAGCAGTACTTC. It codes for CASSVLAGGPNSYEQYF.

This sequence joins TRBV19 and TRBJ2-1; TRBD2 is a possible D gene (8 bases). Trimming shortened V by 9 bases and J by 8 bases, and 23 bases separated the two germline ends. Per the germline V gene, CDR1 is LNHDA and CDR2 is SQIVND (reference sequence). The CDR3 is 15 amino acids. The CDR3 is CASRGAAGVGHEQFF. The DNA of the CDR3 is TGTGCCAGCAGGGGGGCAGCGGGAGTGGGACATGAGCAGTTCTTC.

The J gene is TRBJ1-3, the V gene TRBV23-1, with TRBD1 matching 10 bases. TRBV23-1 falls under the ORF class, with uncertain function. J lost 2 bases, V lost 4 bases, and 14 bases had no gene match. This CDR3 is 19 amino acids long. In DNA form, the CDR3 reads TGCGCCAGCAGTCGAATATGTGAGGGACAGGGGATTACTGGAAACACCATATATTTT. This gives the protein CASSRICEGQGITGNTIYF.

This sequence joins TRBV4-1 and TRBJ1-1, with 7 bases identical to TRBD1. Trimming took 4 bases from V and 0 from J; bases not matched to a gene: 14. Germline V CDR1 and CDR2: MGHRA, YSYEKL. This CDR3 has 18 residues. CDR3 in amino acids: CASSRKGMDRSMNTEAFF. The CDR3 coding sequence is TGCGCCAGCAGCCGCAAGGGCATGGACAGGAGCATGAACACTGAAGCTTTCTTT.

A word on this clone: Additional DNA sequences in this sample encode the identical CDR3. V usage is TRBV24-1 and J usage is TRBJ1-1; D is possibly TRBD1 (5 bases). CDR3 length: 15 amino acids. Germline CDR1 is KGHDR and CDR2 is SFDVKD. Trimming removed 3 bases from V and 1 base from J, with 11 bases in between. The CDR3 is CATSDARTGNTEAFF. CDR3 DNA: TGTGCCACCAGTGATGCGCGTACAGGGAACACTGAAGCTTTCTTT.

V is TRBV28 and J is TRBJ2-6, with a possible D match to TRBD1 (5 bases). Trimming took 5 bases from V and 1 from J, leaving 9 bases between them. This CDR3 is built from 15 residues. Germline V gene lookup returns CDR1 MDHEN and CDR2 SYDVKM. CDR3 in DNA: TGTGCCAGCAGTCGTGCAGGGTCTGGGGCCAACGTCCTGACTTTC. As protein: CASSRAGSGANVLTF.

The rearrangement links TRBV10-2 to TRBJ2-7, with 7 bases that match TRBD2. J lost 1 base, V lost 6 bases, and 9 bases had no gene match. The CDR3 length is 15 residues. In germline, CDR1 is WSHSY, CDR2 SAAADI. The CDR3 DNA reads TGCGCCAGCAGCAACCGTATAGCGGGTTCCTACGAGCAGTACTTC. Translating it yields CASSNRIAGSYEQYF.

The chain employs TRBV7-9 and TRBJ1-2, with TRBD1 identical over 9 bases. CDR1 and CDR2 from the germline V gene are SEHNR and FQNEAQ (reference sequence). The CDR3 loop spans 13 amino acids. V lost 8 bases and J lost 3; bases outside the gene matches: 4. The CDR3 loop is CASLDRGDYGYTF. CDR3 DNA sequence: TGTGCCAGCCTTGACAGGGGGGACTATGGCTACACCTTC.

The chain links TRBV5-1 to TRBJ2-7; 9 positions agree with TRBD1. V lost 4 bases to trimming and J lost 1 base; unmatched junction nucleotides: 6. The length of the CDR3 is 15 residues. Germline CDR1 is SGHRS and CDR2 is YFSETQ. The CDR3 sequence: CASSRRTGASYEQYF. CDR3 DNA: TGCGCCAGCAGCAGGAGGACAGGGGCTTCCTACGAGCAGTACTTC.

This chain links TRBV11-1 with TRBJ2-5, with 9 positions matching TRBD1. Germline trimming cut 3 bases from V and 2 bases from J; bases unmatched to any gene: 4. This CDR3 is built from 15 residues. From germline, CDR1 is SGHAT and CDR2 FQDESV (reference sequence). As DNA, the CDR3 is TGTGCCAGCAGCTTCGGGGGACAGGGTCAAGAGACCCAGTACTTC. It codes for CASSFGGQGQETQYF.

This chain links TRBV3-1 (or the pseudogene TRBV3-2) with TRBJ2-1; 12 bases agree with TRBD2. The CDR3 length is 16 residues. J was trimmed by 15 bases and V by 1 base; bases with no gene match: 13. Germline loops: CDR1 LGHDT, CDR2 YNNKEL (reference sequence). Here the CDR3 reads CASSQVLTSGSPSAFF. CDR3 nucleotide sequence: TGTGCCAGCAGCCAAGTCTTGACTAGCGGGAGCCCCTCGGCGTTCTTC.

CDR3 coding DNA: TGCGCCAGCAGCTCCGACAGGGGATTGGGTTCACCCCTCCACTTT. It specifies CASSSDRGLGSPLHF. The chain is built from TRBV5-1 and TRBJ1-6; TRBD1 aligns across 8 bases. The germline V gene has CDR1 SGHRS and CDR2 YFSETQ. CDR3 size: 15 residues. The V and J ends lost 3 bases and 9 bases, in that order; junction bases with no gene match: 8.

This chain joins TRBV24-1 and TRBJ1-5; D gene unclear. The germline V and J ends were trimmed by 7 bases and 0 bases, with 9 bases remaining between them. Germline-derived CDR1 and CDR2 are KGHDR and SFDVKD. The CDR3 is made up of 14 amino acids. Here the CDR3 DNA reads TGTGCCACCAGCGACAAGTTTAGCAATCAGCCCCAGCATTTT. Translation gives CATSDKFSNQPQHF.

The rearrangement links TRBV9 to TRBJ2-7; the D gene is possibly TRBD1 (5 bases). CDR1 is SGDLS, CDR2 YYNGEE, per germline. This CDR3 region has 16 residues. Trimming left V 3 bases short and J 4 bases short, with 20 bases between. This CDR3 reads CASSAKQLGAFYEQYF. In DNA, the CDR3 is TGTGCCAGCAGCGCTAAGCAATTAGGGGCCTTTTACGAGCAGTACTTC.

The chain is built from TRBV5-1 and TRBJ2-1; 7 bases are a match to TRBD2. The CDR3 extends over 14 amino acids. J lost 5 bases, V lost 6 bases, and 8 bases had no gene match. Germline V gives CDR1 SGHRS, CDR2 YFSETQ. The CDR3 coding sequence is TGCGCCAGCACCTGGGGAGGGAGGGACAATGAGCAGTTCTTC. Its translation: CASTWGGRDNEQFF.

The rearrangement uses TRBV5-1 and TRBJ2-7; tentative D call: TRBD2 (6 bases). The germline CDR1 and CDR2 sequences are SGHRS and YFSETQ. Trimming removed 0 bases from V and 2 bases from J, with 15 bases in between. The CDR3 covers 16 residues. CDR3 amino acids: CASSLEVTRNAYEQYF. CDR3 DNA sequence: TGCGCCAGCAGCTTGGAGGTGACTAGGAACGCCTACGAGCAGTACTTC.